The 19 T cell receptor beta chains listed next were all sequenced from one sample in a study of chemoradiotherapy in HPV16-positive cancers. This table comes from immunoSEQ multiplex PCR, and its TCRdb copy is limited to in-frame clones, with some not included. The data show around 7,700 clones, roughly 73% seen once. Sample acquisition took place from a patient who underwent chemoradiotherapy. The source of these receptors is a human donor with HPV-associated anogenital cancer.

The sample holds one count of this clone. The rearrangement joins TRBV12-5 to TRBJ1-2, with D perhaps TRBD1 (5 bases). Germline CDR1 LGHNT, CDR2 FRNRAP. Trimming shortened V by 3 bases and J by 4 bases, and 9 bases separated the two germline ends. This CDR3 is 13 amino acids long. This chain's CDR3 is CASGLGTSYGYTF. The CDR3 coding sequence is TGTGCTAGTGGTTTAGGGACCTCCTATGGCTACACCTTC.

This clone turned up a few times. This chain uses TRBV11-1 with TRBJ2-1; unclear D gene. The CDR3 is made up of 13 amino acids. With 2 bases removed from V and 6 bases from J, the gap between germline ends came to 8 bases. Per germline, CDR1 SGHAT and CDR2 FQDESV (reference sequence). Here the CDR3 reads CASSLLGSNEQFF. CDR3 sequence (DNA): TGTGCCAGCAGCTTATTGGGAAGCAATGAGCAGTTCTTC.

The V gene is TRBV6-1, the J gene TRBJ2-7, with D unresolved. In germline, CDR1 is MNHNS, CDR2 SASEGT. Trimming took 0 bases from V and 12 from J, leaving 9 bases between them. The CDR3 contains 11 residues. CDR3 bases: TGTGCCAGCAGTGAAGCGGAGAGAACGTACTTC. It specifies CASSEAERTYF.

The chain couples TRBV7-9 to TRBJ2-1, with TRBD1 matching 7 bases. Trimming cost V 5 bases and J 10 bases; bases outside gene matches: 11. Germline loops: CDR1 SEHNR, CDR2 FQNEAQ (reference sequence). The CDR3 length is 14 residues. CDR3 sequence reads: CASSVGTASTEQFF. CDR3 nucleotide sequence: TGTGCCAGCAGCGTAGGGACAGCGTCGACGGAGCAGTTCTTC.

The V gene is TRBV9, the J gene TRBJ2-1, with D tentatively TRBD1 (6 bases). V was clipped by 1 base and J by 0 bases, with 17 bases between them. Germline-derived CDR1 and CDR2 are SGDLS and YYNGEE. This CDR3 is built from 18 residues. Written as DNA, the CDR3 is TGTGCCAGCAGCGTAAGAAGGGGGACCAGGGGCTCCTACAATGAGCAGTTCTTC. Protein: CASSVRRGTRGSYNEQFF.

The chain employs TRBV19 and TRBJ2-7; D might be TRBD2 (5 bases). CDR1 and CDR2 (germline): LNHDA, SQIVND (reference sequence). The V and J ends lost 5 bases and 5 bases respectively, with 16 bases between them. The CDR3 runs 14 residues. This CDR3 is CASSLDPRSDEQYF. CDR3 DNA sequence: TGTGCCAGTAGTCTCGATCCTCGTAGCGACGAGCAGTACTTC.

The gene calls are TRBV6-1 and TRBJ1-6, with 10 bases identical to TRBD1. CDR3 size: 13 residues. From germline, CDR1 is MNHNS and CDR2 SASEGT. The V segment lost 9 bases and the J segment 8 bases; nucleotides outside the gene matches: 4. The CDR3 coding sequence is TGTGCCAGTGGACAGGGGGTATATTCACCCCTCCACTTT. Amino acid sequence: CASGQGVYSPLHF.

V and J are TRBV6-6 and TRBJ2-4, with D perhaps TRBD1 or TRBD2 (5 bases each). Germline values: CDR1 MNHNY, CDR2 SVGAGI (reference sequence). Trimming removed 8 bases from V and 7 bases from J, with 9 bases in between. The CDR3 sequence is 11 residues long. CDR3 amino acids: CASGTGNIQYF. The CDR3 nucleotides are TGTGCCAGCGGGACGGGGAACATTCAGTACTTC.

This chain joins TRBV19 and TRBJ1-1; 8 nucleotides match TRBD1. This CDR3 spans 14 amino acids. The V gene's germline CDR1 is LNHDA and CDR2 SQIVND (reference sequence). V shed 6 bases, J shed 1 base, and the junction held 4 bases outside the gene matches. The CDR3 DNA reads TGTGCCAGTAGGCGGGGACAGGAGAACACTGAAGCTTTCTTT. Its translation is CASRRGQENTEAFF.

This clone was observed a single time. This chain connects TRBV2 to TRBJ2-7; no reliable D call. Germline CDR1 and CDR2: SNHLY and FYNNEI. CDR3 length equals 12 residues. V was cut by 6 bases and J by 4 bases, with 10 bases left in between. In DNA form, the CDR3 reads TGTGCCAGCAGCCCAAACAGTTACGAGCAGTACTTC. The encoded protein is CASSPNSYEQYF.

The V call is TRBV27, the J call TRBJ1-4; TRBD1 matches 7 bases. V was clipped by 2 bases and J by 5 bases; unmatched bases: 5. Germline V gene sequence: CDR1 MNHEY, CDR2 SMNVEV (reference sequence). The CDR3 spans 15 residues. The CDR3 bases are TGTGCCAGCAGTTTAAAGGGACAGTTCAATGAAAAACTGTTTTTT. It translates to CASSLKGQFNEKLFF.

The CDR3: CASSEGLERFF. The CDR3 region has the DNA TGTGCCAGCAGTGAAGGGTTAGAGAGGTTCTTC. The V call is TRBV2, the J call TRBJ2-1; D gene unclear. The V end lost 1 base, the J end lost 15 bases, and 10 bases lay between the germline ends. This CDR3 is 11 amino acids long. The germline V gene encodes CDR1 SNHLY and CDR2 FYNNEI.

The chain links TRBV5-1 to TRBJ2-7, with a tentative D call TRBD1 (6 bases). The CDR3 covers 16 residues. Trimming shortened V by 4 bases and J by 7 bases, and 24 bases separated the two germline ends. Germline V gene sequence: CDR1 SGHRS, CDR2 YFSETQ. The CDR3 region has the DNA TGCGCCAGCAGCCCAGGGGACACTTCCCAGACGAGGGAGCAGTACTTC. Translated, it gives CASSPGDTSQTREQYF.

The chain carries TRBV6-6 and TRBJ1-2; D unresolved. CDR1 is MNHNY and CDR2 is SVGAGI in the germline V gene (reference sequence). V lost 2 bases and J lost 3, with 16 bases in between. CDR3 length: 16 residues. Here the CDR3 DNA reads TGTGCCAGCAGTTACGGGAGGGATTCAGGATACTATGGCTACACCTTC. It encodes CASSYGRDSGYYGYTF.

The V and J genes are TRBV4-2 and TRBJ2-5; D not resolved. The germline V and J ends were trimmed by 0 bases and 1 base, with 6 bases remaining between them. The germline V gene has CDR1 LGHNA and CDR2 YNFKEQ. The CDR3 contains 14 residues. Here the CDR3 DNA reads TGTGCCAGCAGCCAAGACGTGGGCCAAGAGACCCAGTACTTC. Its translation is CASSQDVGQETQYF.

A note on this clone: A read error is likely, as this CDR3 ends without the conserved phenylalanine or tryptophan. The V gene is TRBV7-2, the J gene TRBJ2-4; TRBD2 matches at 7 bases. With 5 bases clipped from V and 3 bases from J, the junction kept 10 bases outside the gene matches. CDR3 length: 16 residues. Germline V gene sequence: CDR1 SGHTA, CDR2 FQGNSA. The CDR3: CASSTGTGGGKNIQYL. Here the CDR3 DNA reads TGTGCCAGCAGCACCGGGACGGGGGGAGGCAAAAACATTCAGTACCTC.

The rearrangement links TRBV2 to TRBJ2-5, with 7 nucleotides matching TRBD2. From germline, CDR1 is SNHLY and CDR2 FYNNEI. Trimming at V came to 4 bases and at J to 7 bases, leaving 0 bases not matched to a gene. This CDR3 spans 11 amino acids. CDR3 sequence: CASSASGTQYF. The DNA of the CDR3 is TGTGCCAGCAGTGCTAGCGGGACCCAGTACTTC. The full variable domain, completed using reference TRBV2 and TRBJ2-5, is EPEVTQTPSHQVTQMGQEVILRCVPISNHLYFYWYRQILGQKVEFLVSFYNNEISEKSEIFDDQFSVERPDGSNFTLKIRSTKLEDSAMYFCASSASGTQYFGPGTRLLVL.

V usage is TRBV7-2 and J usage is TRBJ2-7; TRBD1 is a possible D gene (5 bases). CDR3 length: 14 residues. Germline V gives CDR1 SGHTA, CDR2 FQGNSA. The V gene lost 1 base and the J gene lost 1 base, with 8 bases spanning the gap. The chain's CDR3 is CASSLGRQSYEQYF. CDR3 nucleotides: TGTGCCAGCAGCTTAGGGAGACAGTCCTACGAGCAGTACTTC.

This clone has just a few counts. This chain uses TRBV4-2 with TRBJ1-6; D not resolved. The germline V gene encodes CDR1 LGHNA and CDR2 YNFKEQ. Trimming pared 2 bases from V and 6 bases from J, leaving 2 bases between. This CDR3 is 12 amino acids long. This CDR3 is CASSQPNSPLHF. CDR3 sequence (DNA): TGTGCCAGCAGCCAACCTAATTCACCCCTCCACTTT.